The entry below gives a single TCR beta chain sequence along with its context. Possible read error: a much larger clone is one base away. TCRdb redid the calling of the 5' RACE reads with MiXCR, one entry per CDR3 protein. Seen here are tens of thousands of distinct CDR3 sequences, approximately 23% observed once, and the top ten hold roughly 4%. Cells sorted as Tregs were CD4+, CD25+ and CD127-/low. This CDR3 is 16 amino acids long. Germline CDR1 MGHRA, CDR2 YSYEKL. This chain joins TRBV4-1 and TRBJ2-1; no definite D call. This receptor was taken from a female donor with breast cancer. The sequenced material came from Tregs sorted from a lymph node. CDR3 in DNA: TGCGCCAGCAGCCAAGACACCTCCAGCTCCTACAATGAGCAGCTCTTC. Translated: CASSQDTSSSYNEQLF.